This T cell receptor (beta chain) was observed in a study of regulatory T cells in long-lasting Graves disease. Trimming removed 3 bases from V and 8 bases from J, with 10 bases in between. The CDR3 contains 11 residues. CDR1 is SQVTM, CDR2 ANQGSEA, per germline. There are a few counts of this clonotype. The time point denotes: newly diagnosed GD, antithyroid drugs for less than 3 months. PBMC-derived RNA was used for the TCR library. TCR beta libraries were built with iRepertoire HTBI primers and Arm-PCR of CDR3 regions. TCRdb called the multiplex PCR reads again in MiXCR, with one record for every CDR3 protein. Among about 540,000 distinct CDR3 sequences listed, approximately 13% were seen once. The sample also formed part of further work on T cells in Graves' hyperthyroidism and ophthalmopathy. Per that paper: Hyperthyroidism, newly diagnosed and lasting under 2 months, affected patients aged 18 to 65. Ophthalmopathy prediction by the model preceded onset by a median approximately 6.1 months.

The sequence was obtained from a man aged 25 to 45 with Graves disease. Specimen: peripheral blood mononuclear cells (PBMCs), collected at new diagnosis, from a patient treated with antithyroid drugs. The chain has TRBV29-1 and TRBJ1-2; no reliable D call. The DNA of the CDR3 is TGCAGCGTTGAGGTCAGGTGGGGCTACACCTTC. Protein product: CSVEVRWGYTF. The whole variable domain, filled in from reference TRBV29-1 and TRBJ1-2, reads SAVISQKPSRDICQRGTSLTIQCQVDSQVTMMFWYRQQPGQSLTLIATANQGSEATYESGFVIDKFPISRPNLTFSTLTVSNMSPEDSSIYLCSVEVRWGYTFGSGTRLTVV.